This TCR beta chain appears in the sequencing data of a study of T cell repertoires in cytomegalovirus infection. Overall study context: HLA-B-restricted CMV epitopes that are well studied were used alongside recently identified HLA-C-restricted ones. It can be stated that public TCR beta signatures indicated CMV infection as well as a matching HLA type. Study-wide results and caveats: Clonotype analysis showed dominance of the ex vivo response by HLA-C-restricted CMV-specific TCR beta clonotypes. Using cumulative public TCR beta family frequency, the authors identified those who carried CMV together with the relevant HLA.

The table lists this clonotype with a few counts. Its antigen is as yet unknown. J was trimmed by 0 bases and V by 2 bases; bases with no gene match: 1. Germline V gene sequence: CDR1 MNHEY, CDR2 SVGEGT. The CDR3 extends over 16 amino acids. TCRdb used MiXCR to reprocess the reads, holding one entry per CDR3 protein. The sample yields about 890,000 distinct CDR3 sequences, roughly 31% seen once. The specimen comprised cultured CD8+ T cells from PBMCs, sampled from culture after CMV antigen stimulation. The clonotype was recovered from a human donor in good health (CMV status not recorded). Some clones in this sample may be carry-over from other donors' samples. The chain uses TRBV6-2 or TRBV6-3 and TRBJ1-1, with TRBD1 matching over 12 bases. CDR3 residues: CASSYGDRGLNTEAFF. The CDR3 region has the DNA TGTGCCAGCAGTTACGGGGACAGGGGGCTGAACACTGAAGCTTTCTTT.